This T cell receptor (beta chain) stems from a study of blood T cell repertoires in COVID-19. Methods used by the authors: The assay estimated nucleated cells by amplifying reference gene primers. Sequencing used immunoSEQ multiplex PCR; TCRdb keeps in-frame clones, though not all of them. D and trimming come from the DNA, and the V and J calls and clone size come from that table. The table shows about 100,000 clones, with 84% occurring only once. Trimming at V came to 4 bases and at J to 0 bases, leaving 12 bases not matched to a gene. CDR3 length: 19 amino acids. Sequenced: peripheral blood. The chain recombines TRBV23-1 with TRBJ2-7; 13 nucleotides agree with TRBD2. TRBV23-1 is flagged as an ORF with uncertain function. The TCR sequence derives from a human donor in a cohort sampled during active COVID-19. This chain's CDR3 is CASSRHPGLAGTSSYEQYF. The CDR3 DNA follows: TGCGCCAGCAGTCGACACCCGGGACTAGCGGGGACGAGCTCCTACGAGCAGTACTTC.